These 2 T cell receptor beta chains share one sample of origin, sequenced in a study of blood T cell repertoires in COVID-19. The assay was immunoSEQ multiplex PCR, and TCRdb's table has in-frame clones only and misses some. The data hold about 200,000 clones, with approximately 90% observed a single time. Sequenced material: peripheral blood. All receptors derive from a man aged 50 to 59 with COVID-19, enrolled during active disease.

Here the CDR3 DNA reads TGCAGCGTCACTATTCATGACAGAGCCTCTGGGGCCAACGTCCTGACTTTC. Its protein product is CSVTIHDRASGANVLTF. The chain employs TRBV29-1 and TRBJ2-6, with D possibly matching TRBD1 (5 bases). Germline CDR1 SQVTM, CDR2 ANQGSEA. Trimming removed 6 bases from V and 0 bases from J, with 18 bases in between. This CDR3 has 17 amino acids.

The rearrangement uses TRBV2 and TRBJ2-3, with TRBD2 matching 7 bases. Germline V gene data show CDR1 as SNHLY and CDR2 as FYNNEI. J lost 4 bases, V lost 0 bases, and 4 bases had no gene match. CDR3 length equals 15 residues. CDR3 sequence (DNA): TGTGCCAGCAGTGAAGCGGGGAGGGGTTCAGATACGCAGTATTTT. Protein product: CASSEAGRGSDTQYF.